A single TCR beta chain is shown here with its context. What it binds is not known. The sample originates from a study of T cells in localized non-small cell lung cancer. Assay: immunoSEQ multiplex PCR; the TCRdb copy retains only in-frame clones and omits some. The data show 25,000 or so clones, with around four fifths seen just once and about 4% held by the top ten. CDR3 length equals 14 residues. Germline assignment: CDR1 SNHLY and CDR2 FYNNEI. Trimming removed 8 bases from V and 2 bases from J; junction bases left unmatched: 8. Study-wide results and limits: A median of approximately 50 of the top 100 tumor clones appeared in adjacent lung, which was paired and uninvolved.

The clonotype originates from a woman between 35 and 70 years old with stage I lung adenocarcinoma. The specimen comprised peripheral blood, sampled before any cancer treatment. This rearrangement joins TRBV2 to TRBJ2-7; 8 bases line up with TRBD1. CDR3 amino acids: CASEEQGGPYEQYF. The CDR3, as DNA: TGTGCCAGCGAGGAACAGGGGGGTCCCTACGAGCAGTACTTC.